Listed below are T cell receptor beta chains from one sample, sequenced in a study of shared clonotypes between healthy human individuals. Profiling relied on immunoSEQ multiplex PCR, and the TCRdb table lists in-frame clones only, not all of them. The sample has 2 million to 2.5 million clones, approximately 95% seen once. The sample consisted of naive CD4+ T cells sorted from blood. The receptors were gathered from a man younger than 35 in good health. Both conserved end residues are trimmed from each CDR3.

v_gene: TRBV11-2; j_gene: TRBJ2-7; CDR3aa: ASSLWRTMDIPYEQY
v_gene: TRBV6-1; j_gene: TRBJ2-1; CDR3aa: ASSPMGQRLSEQF
v_gene: TRBV11-2; j_gene: TRBJ2-7; CDR3aa: ASMLTGASYEQY
v_gene: TRBV4-3; j_gene: TRBJ1-1; CDR3aa: ASSQEWRKNTEAF
v_gene: TRBV7-9; j_gene: TRBJ2-7; CDR3aa: ASSLVDIYEGSEQY
v_gene: TRBV18; j_gene: TRBJ2-2; CDR3aa: ASSPRGGQGTGELF
v_gene: TRBV25-1; j_gene: TRBJ2-2; CDR3aa: ASSETRSGSTGELF
v_gene: TRBV11-1; j_gene: TRBJ2-7; CDR3aa: ASSPAPGQGSYEQY
v_gene: TRBV7-2; j_gene: TRBJ2-7; CDR3aa: ASSLDRLYEQY
v_gene: TRBV4-2; j_gene: TRBJ2-3; CDR3aa: ASSQDPLAANTDTQY
v_gene: TRBV5-1; j_gene: TRBJ2-2; CDR3aa: ASSSVDSTKSGELF
v_gene: TRBV5-1; j_gene: TRBJ2-7; CDR3aa: ASSSTGTASYEQY
v_gene: TRBV7-6; j_gene: TRBJ2-7; CDR3aa: ASSQLAGDYYEQY
v_gene: TRBV29-1; j_gene: TRBJ2-7; CDR3aa: SVGEGGPYEQY
v_gene: TRBV5-4; j_gene: TRBJ1-5; CDR3aa: ASSLGGAGGGNQPQH
v_gene: TRBV4-1; j_gene: TRBJ2-1; CDR3aa: ASSQDGWVGNIYNEQF
v_gene: TRBV25-1; j_gene: TRBJ1-1; CDR3aa: ASSLSMNTEAF
v_gene: TRBV10-2; j_gene: TRBJ2-7; CDR3aa: ASSDGQAPYEQY
v_gene: TRBV21-1; j_gene: TRBJ1-4; CDR3aa: ASSQERQGIGKLF
v_gene: TRBV2; j_gene: TRBJ1-2; CDR3aa: ASSQVSGTGGYT
v_gene: TRBV6-1; j_gene: TRBJ1-2; CDR3aa: ASIGGSRYGYT
v_gene: TRBV9; j_gene: TRBJ2-5; CDR3aa: ASSVPGLAGQETQY
v_gene: TRBV4-1; j_gene: TRBJ1-2; CDR3aa: ASSQGIGYYGYT
v_gene: TRBV6-1; j_gene: TRBJ1-5; CDR3aa: ASTLGTVGQPQH
v_gene: TRBV28; j_gene: TRBJ1-2; CDR3aa: ASSLEGGESVGGYT
v_gene: TRBV5-6; j_gene: TRBJ2-7; CDR3aa: ASSLLTSDSYEQY
v_gene: TRBV7-2; j_gene: TRBJ2-7; CDR3aa: ASSRGAGLSSYEQY
v_gene: TRBV11-2; j_gene: TRBJ2-7; CDR3aa: ASSPRTSGVYEQY
v_gene: TRBV5-6; j_gene: TRBJ1-6; CDR3aa: ASSFASSYNSPLH